The 15 T cell receptor beta chains below were found in one sample sequenced in a study of blood T cell repertoires in COVID-19. Method: immunoSEQ multiplex PCR; TCRdb's copy keeps in-frame clones and lacks some. This table has 200,000 to 300,000 clones, around 81% appearing once. The sample consisted of peripheral blood. These receptors came from a woman aged 80 or older with COVID-19, enrolled during active disease.

The chain combines TRBV27 with TRBJ1-2, with D possibly matching TRBD1 (6 bases). V lost 6 bases and J 2 bases, leaving 16 bases between the germline ends. The CDR3 extends over 15 amino acids. CDR1 MNHEY and CDR2 SMNVEV come from the germline V gene (reference sequence). CDR3: CASRGGQEENYGYTF. The CDR3 coding sequence is TGTGCCAGCAGGGGGGGGCAAGAGGAAAACTATGGCTACACCTTC.

V usage is TRBV6-5 and J usage is TRBJ1-2; D unresolved. Deletions cut 0 bases from V and 8 bases from J, with 13 bases between. CDR1 is MNHEY, CDR2 SVGAGI, per germline. The CDR3 covers 14 residues. The CDR3 DNA reads as TGTGCCAGCAGTTACTCCTCCTCGTACGGGGGCTACACCTTC. Translated, it gives CASSYSSSYGGYTF.

The J gene is TRBJ2-3, the V gene TRBV15, with a tentative D call TRBD2 (6 bases). The germline V gene encodes CDR1 LNHNV and CDR2 YYDKDF (reference sequence). Trimming took off 0 bases at V and 3 bases at J, with 13 bases between the two ends. CDR3 length: 16 residues. CDR3 protein: CATSRDAGTGTDTQYF. In nucleotides, the CDR3 is TGTGCCACCAGCAGAGATGCGGGGACCGGGACAGATACGCAGTATTTT.

The chain is built from TRBV5-1 and TRBJ2-5; D gene uncertain. CDR3 length: 13 residues. Germline-derived CDR1 and CDR2 are SGHRS and YFSETQ. V was pared by 0 bases and J by 2 bases, with 5 bases between. CDR3 nucleotides: TGCGCCAGCAGCTTGGACCGGCAAGAGACCCAGTACTTC. This encodes CASSLDRQETQYF.

The chain uses TRBV20-1 and TRBJ1-1; the D is unclear. From germline, CDR1 is DFQATT and CDR2 SNEGSKA (reference sequence). The CDR3 is 13 amino acids. The V end was cut by 3 bases, the J end by 5 bases, with 13 bases between. This chain's CDR3 is CSASGPAVTEAFF. The CDR3 DNA follows: TGCAGTGCTAGTGGCCCGGCGGTTACTGAAGCTTTCTTT.

J is TRBJ1-2 and V is TRBV27; TRBD1 matches 9 bases. This CDR3 is built from 14 residues. CDR1 MNHEY and CDR2 SMNVEV come from the germline V gene (reference sequence). V gave up 6 bases and J gave up 7 bases; unmatched junction bases: 9. The CDR3 DNA reads as TGTGCCAGCAGGGGGACAGGGAGGACTATTGGCTACACCTTC. Translation: CASRGTGRTIGYTF.

V gene TRBV14 combines with J gene TRBJ1-1; no definite D call. The CDR3 contains 13 residues. Between the trimmed V and J ends, which lost 4 bases and 1 base, there was a span of 7 bases. Germline CDR1 SGHDN, CDR2 FVKESK. The CDR3 loop is CASSLWQNTEAFF. CDR3 bases: TGTGCCAGCAGCCTATGGCAGAACACTGAAGCTTTCTTT.

Here the CDR3 reads CASSQPDRDGYGYTF. CDR3 sequence (DNA): TGTGCCAGCAGCCAACCGGACAGGGATGGGTATGGCTACACCTTC. The rearrangement joins TRBV4-2 to TRBJ1-2; 8 nucleotides agree with TRBD1. This CDR3 has 15 residues. V lost 2 bases to trimming and J lost 5 bases; unmatched junction nucleotides: 7. Looked up from germline, CDR1 is LGHNA and CDR2 is YNFKEQ.

This clone was recorded once. The chain carries TRBV19 and TRBJ1-6; D call uncertain. This CDR3 is built from 15 residues. V lost 7 bases, J lost 0 bases, and 10 bases lay in between. Germline CDR1 LNHDA, CDR2 SQIVND (reference sequence). CDR3 sequence reads: CASTSQSSYNSPLHF. Written as DNA, the CDR3 is TGTGCCAGTACCTCACAGAGCTCCTATAATTCACCCCTCCACTTT.

The chain combines TRBV12-3 or TRBV12-4 with TRBJ1-2, with D unresolved. The CDR3 sequence is 13 residues long. V shed 1 base and J shed 2 bases, with 5 bases lying between them. The CDR3 coding sequence is TGTGCCAGCAGTTTAGGGCAGAACTATGGCTACACCTTC. This gives the protein CASSLGQNYGYTF.

This clone came up a few times. The CDR3 sequence: CASSLLVNTEAFF. The CDR3 DNA reads TGTGCCAGCAGCTTGCTAGTGAACACTGAAGCTTTCTTT. J is TRBJ1-1 and V is TRBV7-9, with D hard to call. This CDR3 comprises 13 residues. CDR1 is SEHNR and CDR2 is FQNEAQ in the germline V gene (reference sequence). The V end was cut by 3 bases, the J end by 0 bases, with 5 bases between.

V and J are TRBV4-1 and TRBJ1-1, with unresolved D. The CDR3 loop spans 13 amino acids. The germline gives CDR1 MGHRA, CDR2 YSYEKL. CDR3 sequence (DNA): TGCGTCAGTATGGGAGGGATGAACACTGAAGCTTTCTTT. Translating it yields CVSMGGMNTEAFF.

This sequence joins TRBV19 and TRBJ1-1; D call uncertain. The germline gives CDR1 LNHDA, CDR2 SQIVND (reference sequence). Trimming pared 7 bases from V and 1 base from J, leaving 13 bases between. This CDR3 is built from 14 residues. The CDR3 DNA reads as TGTGCCAGTAAGTTGGCGATAGCGAACACTGAAGCTTTCTTT. This codes for CASKLAIANTEAFF. The full variable domain, rest sourced from reference TRBV19 and TRBJ1-1, is DGGITQSPKYLFRKEGQNVTLSCEQNLNHDAMYWYRQDPGQGLRLIYYSQIVNDFQKGDIAEGYSVSREKKESFPLTVTSAQKNPTAFYLCASKLAIANTEAFFGQGTRLTVV.

The chain joins TRBV6-5 to TRBJ1-6; weak D call: TRBD1 (5 bases). The CDR3 length is 13 residues. The V gene's germline CDR1 is MNHEY and CDR2 SVGAGI. With 4 bases removed from V and 5 bases from J, the gap between germline ends came to 6 bases. The CDR3 sequence is CASSSGHNSPLHF. The CDR3 DNA sequence: TGTGCCAGCAGTTCAGGGCATAATTCACCCCTCCACTTT.

The table lists this clone with a few counts. The rearrangement joins TRBV5-1 to TRBJ1-2; 8 nucleotides line up with TRBD1. This CDR3 spans 14 amino acids. CDR1 is SGHRS and CDR2 is YFSETQ in the germline V gene. V lost 4 bases and J lost 8; bases outside the gene matches: 10. The CDR3 sequence: CASSGTRGQEGYTF. CDR3 bases: TGCGCCAGCAGCGGAACCAGGGGGCAGGAAGGCTACACCTTC.